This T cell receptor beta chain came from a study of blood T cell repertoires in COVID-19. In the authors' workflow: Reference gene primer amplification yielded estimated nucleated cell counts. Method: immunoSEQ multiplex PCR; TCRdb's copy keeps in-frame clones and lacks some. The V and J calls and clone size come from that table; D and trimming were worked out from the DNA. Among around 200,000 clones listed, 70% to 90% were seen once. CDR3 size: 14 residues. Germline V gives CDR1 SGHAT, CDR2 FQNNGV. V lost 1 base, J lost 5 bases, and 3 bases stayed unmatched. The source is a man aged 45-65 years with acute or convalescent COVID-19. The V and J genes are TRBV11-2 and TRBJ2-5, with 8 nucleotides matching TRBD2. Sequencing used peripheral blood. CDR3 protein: CASSLVASGETQYF. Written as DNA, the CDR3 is TGTGCCAGCAGCTTAGTGGCTAGCGGGGAGACCCAGTACTTC.